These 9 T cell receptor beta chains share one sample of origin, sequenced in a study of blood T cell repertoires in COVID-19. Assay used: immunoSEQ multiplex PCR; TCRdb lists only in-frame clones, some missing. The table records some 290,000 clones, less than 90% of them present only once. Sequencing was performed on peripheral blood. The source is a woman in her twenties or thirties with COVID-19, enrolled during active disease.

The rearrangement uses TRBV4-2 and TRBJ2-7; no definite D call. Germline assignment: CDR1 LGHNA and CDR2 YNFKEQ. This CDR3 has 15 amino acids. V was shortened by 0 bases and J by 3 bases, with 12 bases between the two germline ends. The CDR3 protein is CASSQDSAAGYEQYF. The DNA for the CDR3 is TGTGCCAGCAGCCAAGATTCCGCGGCCGGCTACGAGCAGTACTTC.

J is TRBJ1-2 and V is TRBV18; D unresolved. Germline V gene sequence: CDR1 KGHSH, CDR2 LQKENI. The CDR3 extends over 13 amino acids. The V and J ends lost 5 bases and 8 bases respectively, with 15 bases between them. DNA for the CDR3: TGTGCCAGCTCAGAGGGCCCACCTTGGGGCTACACCTTC. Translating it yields CASSEGPPWGYTF.

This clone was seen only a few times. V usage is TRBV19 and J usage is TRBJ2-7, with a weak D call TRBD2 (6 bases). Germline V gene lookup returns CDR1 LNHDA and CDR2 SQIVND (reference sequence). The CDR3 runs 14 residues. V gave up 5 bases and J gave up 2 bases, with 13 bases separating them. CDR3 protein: CASSVSGRAYEQYF. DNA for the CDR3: TGTGCCAGTAGTGTAAGCGGGCGAGCCTACGAGCAGTACTTC.

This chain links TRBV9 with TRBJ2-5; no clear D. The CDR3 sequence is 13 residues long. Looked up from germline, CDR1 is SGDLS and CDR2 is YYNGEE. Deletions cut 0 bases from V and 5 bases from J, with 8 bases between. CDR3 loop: CASSVEWAETQYF. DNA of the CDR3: TGTGCCAGCAGCGTAGAGTGGGCTGAGACCCAGTACTTC.

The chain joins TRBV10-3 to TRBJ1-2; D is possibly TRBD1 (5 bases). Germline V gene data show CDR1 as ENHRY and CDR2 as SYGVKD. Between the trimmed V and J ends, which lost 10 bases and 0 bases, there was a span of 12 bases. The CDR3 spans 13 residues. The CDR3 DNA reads TGTGCCACCATGGGGGGTACTAACTATGGCTACACCTTC. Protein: CATMGGTNYGYTF.

The CDR3 region has the DNA TGTGCCAGCCGTTCCCTCTATAATTCACCCCTCCACTTT. It specifies CASRSLYNSPLHF. The chain employs TRBV12-3 or TRBV12-4 and TRBJ1-6; D call uncertain. V was shortened by 8 bases and J by 3 bases, with 8 bases between the two germline ends. The CDR3 runs 13 residues.

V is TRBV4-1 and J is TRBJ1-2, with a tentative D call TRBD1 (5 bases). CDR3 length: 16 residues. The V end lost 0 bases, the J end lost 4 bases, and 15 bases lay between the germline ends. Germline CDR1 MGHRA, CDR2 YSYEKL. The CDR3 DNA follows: TGCGCCAGCAGCCAAGAGCACAGGATGGAGCCCTATGGCTACACCTTC. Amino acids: CASSQEHRMEPYGYTF.

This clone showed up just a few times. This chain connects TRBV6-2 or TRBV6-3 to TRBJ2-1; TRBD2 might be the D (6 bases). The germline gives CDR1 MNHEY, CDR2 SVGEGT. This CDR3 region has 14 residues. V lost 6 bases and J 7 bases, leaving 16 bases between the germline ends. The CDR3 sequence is CASSPAGGVNEQFF. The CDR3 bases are TGTGCCAGCAGCCCAGCTGGCGGGGTGAATGAGCAGTTCTTC.

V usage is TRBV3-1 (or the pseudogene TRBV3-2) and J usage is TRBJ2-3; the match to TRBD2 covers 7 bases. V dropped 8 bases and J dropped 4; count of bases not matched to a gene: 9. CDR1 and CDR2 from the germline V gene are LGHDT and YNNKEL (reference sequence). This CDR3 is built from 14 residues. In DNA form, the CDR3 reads TGTGCCAGCTCGCGGACTAGGACGGCAGATACGCAGTATTTT. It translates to CASSRTRTADTQYF.